This passage covers 27 T cell receptor beta chains from one sample sequenced in a study of metastatic and nonmetastatic thyroid tumors. Patients underwent thyroid surgery, and none had received any treatment before it. MiXCR reprocessed the PCR reads for TCRdb. The sample yields some 16,000 clones, approximately 24% seen once. The sequencing input was tumor tissue. The origin of the receptors is a male donor with papillary thyroid cancer or a benign thyroid nodule (not recorded which). Some clones in this sample may be carry-over from other donors' samples.

This clone appeared many times. The V gene is TRBV27, the J gene TRBJ2-7, with a tentative D call TRBD2 (5 bases). The V gene's germline CDR1 is MNHEY and CDR2 SMNVEV (reference sequence). V was cut by 6 bases and J by 5 bases, with 11 bases left in between. The CDR3 contains 12 residues. The CDR3 loop reads CASSKLGNEQYF. CDR3 nucleotides: TGTGCCAGCAGCAAACTAGGGAACGAGCAGTACTTC.

This clone was counted at least ten times. The V call is TRBV10-3, the J call TRBJ1-6, with 8 bases lining up with TRBD1. The V segment lost 3 bases and the J segment 7 bases; nucleotides outside the gene matches: 8. The CDR3 has 16 residues. Germline CDR1 and CDR2: ENHRY and SYGVKD. In DNA form, the CDR3 reads TGTGCCATCAGTGAAAGAAAGACAGGGGCCAATTCACCCCTCCACTTT. Translated: CAISERKTGANSPLHF.

A word on this clone: No conserved phenylalanine or tryptophan is present at the end of the CDR3, so a read error is the likely explanation. J is TRBJ1-2 and V is TRBV19; a possible D gene is TRBD1 (5 bases). V was cut by 5 bases and J by 3 bases, with 10 bases left in between. Germline V gene sequence: CDR1 LNHDA, CDR2 SQIVND (reference sequence). The CDR3 length is 13 residues. CDR3 loop: CASSRRGDYGYTS. CDR3 bases: TGTGCCAGTAGTCGTAGGGGAGACTATGGCTACACCTCT.

V gene TRBV6-1 combines with J gene TRBJ2-7; D perhaps matches TRBD1 (6 bases). CDR1 and CDR2 from the germline V gene are MNHNS and SASEGT. The CDR3 length is 14 residues. V lost 2 bases and J 3 bases, leaving 11 bases between the germline ends. The CDR3: CASSELGQYYEQYF. The CDR3 coding sequence is TGTGCCAGCAGTGAACTGGGACAATACTACGAGCAGTACTTC.

By share, this clone counts as medium-sized. This chain links TRBV27 with TRBJ2-3; D is undetermined. The CDR3 spans 13 residues. V was clipped by 5 bases and J by 5 bases, with 11 bases between them. Germline V CDR1 and CDR2: MNHEY, SMNVEV (reference sequence). The CDR3 spells CASSASLGDTQYF. CDR3 sequence (DNA): TGTGCCAGCAGTGCATCCCTCGGAGATACGCAGTATTTT.

The chain recombines TRBV7-2 with TRBJ1-1; the D gene is possibly TRBD1 (5 bases). Germline values: CDR1 SGHTA, CDR2 FQGNSA. V lost 5 bases and J 8 bases, leaving 18 bases between the germline ends. The CDR3 length is 14 residues. The CDR3 here is CASSRSGGIGEAFF. CDR3 DNA sequence: TGTGCCAGCAGCCGTTCCGGGGGGATAGGCGAAGCTTTCTTT.

This clone has a handful of counts. The chain combines TRBV6-1 with TRBJ2-7, with D maybe TRBD2 (6 bases). Germline assignment: CDR1 MNHNS and CDR2 SASEGT. V lost 4 bases and J 0 bases, leaving 19 bases between the germline ends. This CDR3 spans 17 amino acids. This CDR3 is CASSGRTRGTGSYEQYF. CDR3 nucleotides: TGTGCCAGCAGTGGCCGGACGCGCGGGACGGGCTCCTACGAGCAGTACTTC.

This rearrangement joins TRBV7-2 to TRBJ2-3, with D possibly matching TRBD1 (6 bases). The CDR3 runs 14 residues. V lost 5 bases and J 3 bases, leaving 12 bases between the germline ends. The germline gives CDR1 SGHTA, CDR2 FQGNSA. CDR3: CASSREQGTDTQYF. In DNA, the CDR3 is TGTGCCAGCAGCAGAGAACAGGGTACAGATACGCAGTATTTT.

This clone was seen repeatedly, ten times or more. This may be a read error, as it is one base from a much larger clone. CDR3 sequence: CASSQVGAEAQYF. DNA of the CDR3: TGTGCCAGCAGCCAAGTCGGGGCCGAGGCCCAGTACTTC. V gene TRBV3-1 combines with J gene TRBJ2-5; the D gene could be TRBD1 or TRBD2 (5 bases each). CDR1 is LGHDT and CDR2 is YNNKEL in the germline V gene (reference sequence). Trimming cost V 1 base and J 9 bases, with 12 bases left between them. The CDR3 has 13 amino acids.

The gene calls are TRBV5-1 and TRBJ2-2; the match to TRBD1 covers 7 bases. The CDR3 consists of 17 residues. The germline V gene encodes CDR1 SGHRS and CDR2 YFSETQ. The V gene end was trimmed by 4 bases and the J gene end by 1 base; junction bases not matched to a gene: 10. This CDR3 reads CASSRQLQGRNTGELFF. CDR3 nucleotides: TGCGCCAGCAGCCGTCAACTACAGGGGCGGAACACCGGGGAGCTGTTTTTT.

This clone is medium-sized by share. V and J are TRBV6-1 and TRBJ1-2; possibly TRBD1 for D (5 bases). V was shortened by 6 bases and J by 4 bases, with 15 bases between the two germline ends. There are 14 residues in the CDR3. Germline CDR1 MNHNS, CDR2 SASEGT. In DNA, the CDR3 is TGTGCCAGCAGAGGTAGCGGGACGAGCTATGGCTACACCTTC. Translation gives CASRGSGTSYGYTF.

This clone was seen more than once but under ten times. CDR3 residues: CASRVVSGTGVYEQYF. In DNA form, the CDR3 reads TGTGCCAGCAGGGTAGTATCCGGGACAGGGGTTTACGAGCAGTACTTC. The chain couples TRBV6-1 to TRBJ2-7; 10 bases are shared with TRBD1. Germline CDR1 MNHNS, CDR2 SASEGT. V was clipped by 6 bases and J by 4 bases; unmatched bases: 12. This CDR3 contains 16 residues.

Sample share makes this clone medium-sized. The genes are TRBV2 and TRBJ2-5; D unclear. The CDR3 spans 15 residues. Germline loops: CDR1 SNHLY, CDR2 FYNNEI. V was cut by 4 bases and J by 0 bases, with 12 bases left in between. The DNA for the CDR3 is TGTGCCAGCAGTGTCCCGGCGGAGTACCAAGAGACCCAGTACTTC. Protein: CASSVPAEYQETQYF.

The table lists this clone with many counts. The genes are TRBV2 and TRBJ1-1; unclear D gene. Trimming left V 6 bases short and J 0 bases short, with 5 bases between. The CDR3 contains 12 residues. Germline V gene sequence: CDR1 SNHLY, CDR2 FYNNEI. The CDR3 loop reads CASRFMNTEAFF. CDR3 in DNA: TGTGCCAGCAGGTTCATGAACACTGAAGCTTTCTTT.

The table lists this clone with many counts. This CDR3 reads CSVIIVDSITDTQYF. The CDR3 DNA reads as TGCAGCGTTATAATCGTCGACAGCATAACAGATACGCAGTATTTT. V is TRBV29-1 and J is TRBJ2-3; the D gene is possibly TRBD1 (5 bases). Per the germline V gene, CDR1 is SQVTM and CDR2 is ANQGSEA. The CDR3 runs to 15 residues. Trimming pared 5 bases from V and 3 bases from J, leaving 18 bases between.

This clone was counted a few times. This chain links TRBV7-2 with TRBJ2-3, with 7 bases that match TRBD2. From germline, CDR1 is SGHTA and CDR2 FQGNSA. V dropped 5 bases and J dropped 0; count of bases not matched to a gene: 5. This CDR3 is 15 amino acids long. Here the CDR3 DNA reads TGTGCCAGCAGCCCCGCAGCGGGGAGCACAGATACGCAGTATTTT. Translation: CASSPAAGSTDTQYF.

This clone was seen just once. This chain joins TRBV20-1 and TRBJ1-1, with 7 positions matching TRBD1. The CDR3 length is 15 residues. Unmatched junction bases numbered 5, after V lost 0 bases and J lost 1 base. CDR1 is DFQATT, CDR2 SNEGSKA, per germline (reference sequence). The CDR3 reads CSARDPDRENTEAFF. The CDR3 region has the DNA TGCAGTGCTAGAGATCCAGACAGGGAGAACACTGAAGCTTTCTTT.

This clone was recorded many times. This chain connects TRBV10-1 to TRBJ1-6; D remains ambiguous. This CDR3 has 13 amino acids. Germline CDR1 and CDR2: WNHNN and SYGVQD (reference sequence). V lost 4 bases and J 4 bases, leaving 5 bases between the germline ends. This CDR3 reads CASSAGYNSPLHF. For the CDR3, the DNA is TGCGCCAGCAGTGCTGGGTATAATTCACCCCTCCACTTT.

The chain couples TRBV7-2 to TRBJ1-2, with unresolved D. There are 15 residues in the CDR3. The V end lost 5 bases, the J end lost 1 base, and 14 bases lay between the germline ends. Germline assignment: CDR1 SGHTA and CDR2 FQGNSA. CDR3 loop: CASSRAPEYNYGYTF. The CDR3 DNA is TGTGCCAGCAGCCGCGCTCCTGAGTATAACTATGGCTACACCTTC.

This clone came up many times. The conserved final phenylalanine or tryptophan is absent from the CDR3, which likely points to a read error. This chain joins TRBV20-1 and TRBJ1-6; tentative D call: TRBD1 (5 bases). Per the germline V gene, CDR1 is DFQATT and CDR2 is SNEGSKA (reference sequence). The CDR3 covers 16 residues. The germline V and J ends were trimmed by 8 bases and 0 bases, with 17 bases remaining between them. The CDR3 region has the DNA TGCAGTCCCCTTCGCCAGGACAACTCCTATAATTCACCCCTCCACTCT. Its protein product is CSPLRQDNSYNSPLHS.

This clone occurred many times. V gene TRBV5-1 combines with J gene TRBJ2-1; TRBD2 matches 7 bases. The junction had 9 bases not matched to a gene; V was cut back by 4 bases and J by 5 bases. The CDR3 runs 15 residues. Germline V gives CDR1 SGHRS, CDR2 YFSETQ. In nucleotides, the CDR3 is TGCGCCAGCAGCCCCTTTGTCGGGAGGAACAATGAGCAGTTCTTC. Its protein is CASSPFVGRNNEQFF.

This clone was observed many times. V gene TRBV20-1 combines with J gene TRBJ2-7; 8 nucleotides line up with TRBD1. The CDR3 is 14 residues long. CDR1 is DFQATT and CDR2 is SNEGSKA in the germline V gene (reference sequence). After removal of 0 bases from V and 7 bases from J, the junction contained 8 bases not matched to a gene. The chain's CDR3 is CSARDHGQGVEQYF. In DNA form, the CDR3 reads TGCAGTGCTAGAGATCATGGACAGGGCGTAGAGCAGTACTTC.

This clone was observed a few times. The rearrangement links TRBV24-1 to TRBJ1-5, with a weak D call TRBD1 (5 bases). The CDR3 is 14 residues long. Germline assignment: CDR1 KGHDR and CDR2 SFDVKD. Trimming took 3 bases from V and 7 from J, leaving 12 bases between them. CDR3 residues: CATSDGSGSQPQHF. CDR3 bases: TGTGCCACCAGTGATGGCTCAGGGTCCCAGCCCCAGCATTTT.

This clone is medium-sized in the sample. The chain combines TRBV28 with TRBJ2-7, with D possibly TRBD2 on 6 matching bases. CDR3 length: 13 amino acids. Germline CDR1 and CDR2: MDHEN and SYDVKM. V dropped 3 bases and J dropped 4 bases, with 10 bases sitting between them. In DNA, the CDR3 is TGTGCCAGCAGTTTCACTAGCAAGTACGAGCAGTACTTC. Its protein product is CASSFTSKYEQYF.

This clone was counted many times. The rearrangement joins TRBV5-5 to TRBJ2-5; 12 nucleotides agree with TRBD2. Losses at the gene ends were 4 bases for V and 5 bases for J; bases not matched to a gene: 6. The CDR3 has 15 residues. The V gene's germline CDR1 is SGHKS and CDR2 YYEKEE (reference sequence). CDR3 coding DNA: TGTGCCAGCAGCGGGGGGACTAGCGGGCTGGAGACCCAGTACTTC. It codes for CASSGGTSGLETQYF.

The chain joins TRBV28 to TRBJ2-1; D is possibly TRBD1 (6 bases). Trimming cost V 6 bases and J 8 bases, with 17 bases left between them. CDR3 length equals 14 residues. Germline assignment: CDR1 MDHEN and CDR2 SYDVKM. Written as DNA, the CDR3 is TGTGCCAGCAGAAACCGAGGCAGGGGCGATGAGCAGTTCTTC. Protein product: CASRNRGRGDEQFF.

This clone showed up many times. The J gene is TRBJ2-2, the V gene TRBV20-1, with 15 bases lining up with TRBD2. This CDR3 is 15 amino acids long. Trimming took 5 bases from V and 5 from J; bases not matched to a gene: 3. Looked up from germline, CDR1 is DFQATT and CDR2 is SNEGSKA (reference sequence). CDR3 sequence reads: CSARTSGRATGELFF. CDR3 nucleotides: TGCAGTGCTCGGACTAGCGGGAGGGCAACCGGGGAGCTGTTTTTT.